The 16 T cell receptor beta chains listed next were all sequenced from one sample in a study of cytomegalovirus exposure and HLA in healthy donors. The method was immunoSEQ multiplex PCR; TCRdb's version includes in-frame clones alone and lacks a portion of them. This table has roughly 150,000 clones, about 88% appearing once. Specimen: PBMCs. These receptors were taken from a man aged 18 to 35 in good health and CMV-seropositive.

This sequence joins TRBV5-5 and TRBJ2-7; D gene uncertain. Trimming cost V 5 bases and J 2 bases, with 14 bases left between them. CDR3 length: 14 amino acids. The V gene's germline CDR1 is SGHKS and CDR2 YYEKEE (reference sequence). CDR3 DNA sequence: TGTGCCAGCAGTGAACCTAGGATCCCCTACGAGCAGTACTTC. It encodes CASSEPRIPYEQYF.

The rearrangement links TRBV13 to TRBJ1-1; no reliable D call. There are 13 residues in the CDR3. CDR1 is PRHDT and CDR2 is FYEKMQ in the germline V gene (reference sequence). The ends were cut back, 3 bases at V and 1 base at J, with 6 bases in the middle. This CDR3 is CASSFRGNTEAFF. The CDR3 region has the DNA TGTGCCAGCAGCTTCAGAGGGAACACTGAAGCTTTCTTT.

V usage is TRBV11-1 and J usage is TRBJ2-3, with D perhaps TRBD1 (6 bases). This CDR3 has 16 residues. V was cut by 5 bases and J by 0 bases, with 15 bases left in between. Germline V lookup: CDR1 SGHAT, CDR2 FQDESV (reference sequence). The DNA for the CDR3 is TGTGCCAGCAGCCAGTACAGGGCTTCTAGCACAGATACGCAGTATTTT. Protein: CASSQYRASSTDTQYF.

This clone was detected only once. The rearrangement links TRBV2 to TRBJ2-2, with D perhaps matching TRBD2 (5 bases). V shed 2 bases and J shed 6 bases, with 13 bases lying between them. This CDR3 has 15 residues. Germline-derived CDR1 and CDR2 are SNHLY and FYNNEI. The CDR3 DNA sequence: TGTGCCAGCAGTGAATTATCGGGATCGGCCGGGGAGCTGTTTTTT. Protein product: CASSELSGSAGELFF.

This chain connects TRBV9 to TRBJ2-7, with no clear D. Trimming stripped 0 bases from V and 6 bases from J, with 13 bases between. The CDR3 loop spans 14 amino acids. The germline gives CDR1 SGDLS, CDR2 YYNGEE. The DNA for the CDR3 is TGTGCCAGCAGCGTAGGACTGTTAGGAGCCGAGCAGTACTTC. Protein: CASSVGLLGAEQYF. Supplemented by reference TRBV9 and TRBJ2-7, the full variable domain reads DSGVTQTPKHLITATGQRVTLRCSPRSGDLSVYWYQQSLDQGLQFLIQYYNGEERAKGNILERFSAQQFPDLHSELNLSSLELGDSALYFCASSVGLLGAEQYFGPGTRLTVT.

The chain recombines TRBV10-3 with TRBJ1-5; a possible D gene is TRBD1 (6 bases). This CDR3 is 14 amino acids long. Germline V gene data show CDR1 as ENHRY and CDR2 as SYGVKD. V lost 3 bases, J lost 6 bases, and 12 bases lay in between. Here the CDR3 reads CAISDNRESQPQHF. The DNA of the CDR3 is TGTGCCATCAGTGACAACAGGGAGAGTCAGCCCCAGCATTTT.

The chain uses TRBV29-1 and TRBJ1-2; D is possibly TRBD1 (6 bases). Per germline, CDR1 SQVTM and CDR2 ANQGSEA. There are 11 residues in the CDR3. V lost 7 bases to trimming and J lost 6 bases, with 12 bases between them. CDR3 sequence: CSALGGNGYTF. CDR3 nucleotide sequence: TGCAGCGCCCTAGGGGGTAATGGCTACACCTTC.

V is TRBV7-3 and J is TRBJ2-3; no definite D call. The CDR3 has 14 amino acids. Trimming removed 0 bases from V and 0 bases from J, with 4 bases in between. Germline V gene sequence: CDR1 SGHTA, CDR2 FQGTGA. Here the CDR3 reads CASSLTASTDTQYF. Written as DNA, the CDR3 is TGTGCCAGCAGCTTAACGGCTAGCACAGATACGCAGTATTTT.

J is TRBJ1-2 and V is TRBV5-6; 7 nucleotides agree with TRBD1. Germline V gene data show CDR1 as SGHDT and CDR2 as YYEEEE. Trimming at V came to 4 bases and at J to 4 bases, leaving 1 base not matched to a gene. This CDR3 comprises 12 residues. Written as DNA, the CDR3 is TGTGCCAGCAGCCGGGACAGCTATGGCTACACCTTC. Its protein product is CASSRDSYGYTF.

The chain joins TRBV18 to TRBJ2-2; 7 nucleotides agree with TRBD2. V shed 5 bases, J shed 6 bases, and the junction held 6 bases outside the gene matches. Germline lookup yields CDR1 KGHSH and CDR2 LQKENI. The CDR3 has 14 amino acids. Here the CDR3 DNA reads TGTGCCAGCTCAAAGCGGGACCAGGCCGGGGAGCTGTTTTTT. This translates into CASSKRDQAGELFF.

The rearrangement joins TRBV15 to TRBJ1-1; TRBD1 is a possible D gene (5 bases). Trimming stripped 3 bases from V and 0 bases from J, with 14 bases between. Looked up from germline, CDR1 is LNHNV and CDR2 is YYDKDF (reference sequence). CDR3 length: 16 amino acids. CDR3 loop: CATSRGGTFMNTEAFF. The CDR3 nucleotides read TGTGCCACCAGCAGGGGGGGGACCTTCATGAACACTGAAGCTTTCTTT. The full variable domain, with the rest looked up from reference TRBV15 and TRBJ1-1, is DAMVIQNPRYQVTQFGKPVTLSCSQTLNHNVMYWYQQKSSQAPKLLFHYYDKDFNNEADTPDNFQSRRPNTSFCFLDIRSPGLGDTAMYLCATSRGGTFMNTEAFFGQGTRLTVV.

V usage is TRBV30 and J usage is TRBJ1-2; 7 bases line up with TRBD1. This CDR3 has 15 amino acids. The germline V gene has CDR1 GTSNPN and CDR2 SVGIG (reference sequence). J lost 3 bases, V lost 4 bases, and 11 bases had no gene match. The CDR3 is CAWKLIGQADYGYTF. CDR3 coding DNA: TGTGCCTGGAAACTGATCGGACAGGCGGACTATGGCTACACCTTC.

The CDR3 DNA reads as TGTGCCAGTAGTATAGGGCCTTATACGCAGTATTTT. Translating gives CASSIGPYTQYF. J is TRBJ2-3 and V is TRBV19; no definite D call. CDR1 is LNHDA, CDR2 SQIVND, per germline (reference sequence). CDR3 length: 12 residues. The V end was cut by 1 base, the J end by 7 bases, with 6 bases between.

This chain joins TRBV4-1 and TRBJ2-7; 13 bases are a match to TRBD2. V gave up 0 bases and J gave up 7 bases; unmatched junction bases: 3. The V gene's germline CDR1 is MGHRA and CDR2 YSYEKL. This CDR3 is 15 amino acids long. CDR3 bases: TGCGCCAGCAGCCAAGACCCGACTAGCGGGGGGGAGCAGTACTTC. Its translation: CASSQDPTSGGEQYF.

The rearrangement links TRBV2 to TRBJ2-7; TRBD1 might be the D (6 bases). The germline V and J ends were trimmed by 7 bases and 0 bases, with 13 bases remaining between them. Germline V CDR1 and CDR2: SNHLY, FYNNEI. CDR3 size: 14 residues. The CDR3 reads CASNQQGDSYEQYF. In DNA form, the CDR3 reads TGTGCCAGCAACCAACAGGGAGACTCCTACGAGCAGTACTTC.

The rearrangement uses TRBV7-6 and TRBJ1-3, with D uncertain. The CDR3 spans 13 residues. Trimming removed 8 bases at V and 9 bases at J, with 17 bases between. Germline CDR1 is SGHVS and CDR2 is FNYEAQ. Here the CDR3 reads CASGLPEQSTIYF. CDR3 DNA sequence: TGTGCCAGCGGACTCCCAGAACAGAGCACCATATATTTT.